This TCR beta chain emerged from a study of T cells in narcolepsy. Points from the study as a whole: No autoreactive T cell clone sequences appeared in some memory CD4+ repertoires. Comparing one patient's CSF and blood CD4+ clonotypes highlighted HCRT- and TRIB2-specific autoreactive clonotypes.

In the case of this clone: Antigen unknown.

In germline, CDR1 is LGHNA, CDR2 YNFKEQ. This CDR3 spans 15 amino acids. Deletions cut 1 base from V and 2 bases from J, with 11 bases between. Clones were read by immunoSEQ multiplex PCR, and TCRdb kept only the in-frame ones, dropping some. Of roughly 24,000 clones detected, approximately 82% appear once; the ten largest clones hold roughly 4.1%. The sample consisted of memory (CD45RA-) CD4+ T cells from blood. The TCR sequence derives from a human donor in good health. This chain links TRBV4-2 with TRBJ2-5; D gene uncertain. CDR3 DNA sequence: TGTGCCAGCAGCCAAGGTAATAGTGGACAAGAGACCCAGTACTTC. Protein product: CASSQGNSGQETQYF.